The rows below give T cell receptor beta chains drawn from one sample of a study of blood T cells in healthy people across ages. TCRdb re-called the 5' RACE reads with MiXCR, one entry per CDR3 protein. The data show fewer than 1.5 million distinct CDR3 sequences, around 39% seen once. Sequencing was performed on blood. Receptor source: a woman between 18 and 30 years old in good health. Both conserved end residues are trimmed from each CDR3. Fields, in order: J gene, V gene, CDR3 protein.

TRBJ2-5 TRBV6-5 ASNQQGDHQETQY
TRBJ2-2 TRBV6-6 ASKTSGENTGELF
TRBJ1-2 TRBV7-9 ASSQKTGQGADGYT
TRBJ2-7 TRBV20-1 SARLTAEQY
TRBJ2-5 TRBV2 ARTSGSLETQY
TRBJ1-2 TRBV7-2 ASSLSGYHGYT
TRBJ2-7 TRBV28 ASSLGQGWGNMYEQY
TRBJ1-1 TRBV11-2 ASRLMDEAF
TRBJ1-1 TRBV29-1 SVEGAEVEDTEAF
NA TRBV14 ASSEEGLAGPFETQY
TRBJ1-5 TRBV7-9 ASSPRGSGQPQH
TRBJ2-5 TRBV12-3/TRBV12-4 ASALAGGPVETQY
TRBJ2-3 TRBV4-1 ASSQGRTGTSTDTQY
TRBJ2-7 TRBV20-1 SVWQGGTYEQY
TRBJ2-3 TRBV7-2 ASSLAREYTDTQY
TRBJ1-2 TRBV6-5 ASSYGTYGYT
TRBJ2-7 TRBV4-2 ASSPGRDITYEQY
TRBJ2-1 TRBV5-1 ASSSGSLSSYNEQF
TRBJ2-5 TRBV2 ASRRTSGRAVLETQY
TRBJ2-7 TRBV4-1 ASSQDWQGAGEQY
TRBJ2-1 TRBV29-1 SVGMADYNEQF
TRBJ2-1 TRBV7-2 ASSLSPGLGFGEQF
TRBJ2-7 TRBV10-3 AISDGTGGAYEQY
TRBJ2-7 TRBV18 ASSLPVGQVPYEQY
TRBJ2-7 TRBV7-3 ASSLGLDYEQY
TRBJ1-2 TRBV6-1 ASSPNTGANYGYT
TRBJ1-6 TRBV27 ASSLKTIPYSPLH
TRBJ2-1 TRBV5-1 ASNRELQGNNEQF
TRBJ2-7 TRBV30 ACHLAGKAYEQY
TRBJ2-1 TRBV3-1 ASSQSLRQSSYNEQF
TRBJ2-3 TRBV6-2/TRBV6-3 ASSYSGPTTDTQY
TRBJ1-1 TRBV12-3/TRBV12-4 ASSDRGRKNTEAF
TRBJ1-1 TRBV3-1 ASSQTRGRSYTEAF
NA TRBV7-8 ASSAPGRASGRSTYEQY
TRBJ2-7 TRBV20-1 SGDPGLAGGPLSYNEQY
TRBJ2-3 TRBV6-1 ASLGLAGESDTQY
TRBJ2-5 TRBV5-1 ASAAMGAQETQY